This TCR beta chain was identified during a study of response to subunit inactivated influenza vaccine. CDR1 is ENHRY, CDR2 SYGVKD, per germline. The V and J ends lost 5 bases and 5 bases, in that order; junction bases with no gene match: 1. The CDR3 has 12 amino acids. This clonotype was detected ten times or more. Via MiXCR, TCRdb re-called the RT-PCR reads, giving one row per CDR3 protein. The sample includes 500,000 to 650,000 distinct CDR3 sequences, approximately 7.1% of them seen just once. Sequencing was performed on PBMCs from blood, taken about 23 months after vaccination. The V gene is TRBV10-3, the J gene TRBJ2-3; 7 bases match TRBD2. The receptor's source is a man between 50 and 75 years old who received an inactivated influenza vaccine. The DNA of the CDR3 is TGTGCCATCAGTAGCGGGAAAGATACGCAGTATTTT. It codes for CAISSGKDTQYF.